This T cell receptor (beta chain) stems from a study of blood T cell repertoires in COVID-19. V lost 7 bases, J lost 7 bases, and 16 bases lay in between. CDR3 length: 13 residues. Assay used: immunoSEQ multiplex PCR; TCRdb lists only in-frame clones, some missing. The table includes roughly 230,000 clones, roughly 84% detected once. Sequencing input: peripheral blood. The receptor was derived from a woman of 80 years or more with acute or convalescent COVID-19. The chain employs TRBV12-3 or TRBV12-4 and TRBJ1-1; tentative D call: TRBD1 (5 bases). In DNA, the CDR3 is TGTGCCAGCACCCGAGACAGTTTCTATGAAGCTTTCTTT. This encodes CASTRDSFYEAFF.